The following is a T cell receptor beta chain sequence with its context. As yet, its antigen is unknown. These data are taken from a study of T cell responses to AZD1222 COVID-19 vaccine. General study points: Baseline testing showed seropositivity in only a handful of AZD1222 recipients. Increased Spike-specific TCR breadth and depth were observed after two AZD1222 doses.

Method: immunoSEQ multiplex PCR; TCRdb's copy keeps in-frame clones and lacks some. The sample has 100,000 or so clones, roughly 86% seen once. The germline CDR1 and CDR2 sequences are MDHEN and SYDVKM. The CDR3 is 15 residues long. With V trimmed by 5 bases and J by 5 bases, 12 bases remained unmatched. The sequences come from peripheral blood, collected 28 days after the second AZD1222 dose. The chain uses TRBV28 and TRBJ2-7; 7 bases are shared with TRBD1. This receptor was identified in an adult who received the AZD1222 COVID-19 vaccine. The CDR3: CASSPPTGSIHEQYF. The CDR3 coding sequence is TGTGCCAGCAGTCCGCCGACAGGGAGCATCCACGAGCAGTACTTC.